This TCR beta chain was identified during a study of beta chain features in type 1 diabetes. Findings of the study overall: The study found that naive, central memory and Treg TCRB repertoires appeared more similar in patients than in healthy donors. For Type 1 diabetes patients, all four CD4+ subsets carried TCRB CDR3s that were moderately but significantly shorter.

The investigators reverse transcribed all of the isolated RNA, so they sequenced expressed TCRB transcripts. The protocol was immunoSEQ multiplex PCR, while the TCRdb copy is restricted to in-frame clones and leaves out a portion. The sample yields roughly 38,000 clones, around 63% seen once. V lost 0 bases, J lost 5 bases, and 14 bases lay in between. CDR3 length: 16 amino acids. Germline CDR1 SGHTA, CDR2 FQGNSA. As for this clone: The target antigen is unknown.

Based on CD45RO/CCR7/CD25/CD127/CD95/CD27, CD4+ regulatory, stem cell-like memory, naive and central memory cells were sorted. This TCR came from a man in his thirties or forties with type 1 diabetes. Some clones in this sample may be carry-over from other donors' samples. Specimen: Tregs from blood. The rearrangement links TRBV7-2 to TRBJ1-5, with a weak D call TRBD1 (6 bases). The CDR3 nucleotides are TGTGCCAGCAGCTTAGCTCTCCAGGGGAGGGATCAGCCCCAGCATTTT. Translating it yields CASSLALQGRDQPQHF.